The 23 T cell receptor beta chains given below trace back to one sample, sequenced in a study of blood T cells in healthy people across ages. Combining a sample-barcoded 5' primer with a J-beta primer mix, a second PCR ran for roughly 6 to 12 cycles. TCRdb re-called the 5' RACE reads through MiXCR, storing one row per CDR3 protein. The table includes 1.5 million to 2 million distinct CDR3 sequences, 28% detected once. Sequencing was performed on blood. These receptors originate from a woman aged 25 to 39 in good health.

This clonotype was seen repeatedly, ten times or more. The chain links TRBV6-2 or TRBV6-3 to TRBJ2-7, with TRBD2 matching over 11 bases. Germline lookup yields CDR1 MNHEY and CDR2 SVGEGT. The V segment lost 3 bases and the J segment 2 bases; nucleotides outside the gene matches: 6. The CDR3 sequence is 16 residues long. CDR3 DNA sequence: TGTGCCAGCAGTTATGGGGAACTAGCGGGAGCCTACGAGCAGTACTTC. Amino acid sequence: CASSYGELAGAYEQYF.

The V gene is TRBV29-1, the J gene TRBJ1-5; D possibly corresponds to TRBD1 (5 bases). Trimming shortened V by 3 bases and J by 4 bases, and 10 bases separated the two germline ends. The CDR3 has 13 residues. The germline gives CDR1 SQVTM, CDR2 ANQGSEA. DNA for the CDR3: TGCAGCGTTGACGGGGGGATGAATCAGCCCCAGCATTTT. It yields the protein CSVDGGMNQPQHF.

The CDR3: CASSLGDRNEKLFF. DNA for the CDR3: TGTGCCAGCAGCTTAGGGGACAGGAATGAAAAACTGTTTTTT. This chain connects TRBV7-8 to TRBJ1-4, with 8 nucleotides matching TRBD1. The CDR3 contains 14 residues. The germline CDR1 and CDR2 sequences are SGHVS and FQNEAQ. V was pared by 1 base and J by 5 bases, with 0 bases of the junction left unmatched.

This clonotype was counted a few times. The chain joins TRBV24-1 to TRBJ2-7; D is unclear. The germline V and J ends were trimmed by 3 bases and 3 bases, with 8 bases remaining between them. CDR1 and CDR2 from the germline V gene are KGHDR and SFDVKD. The CDR3 covers 13 residues. In DNA, the CDR3 is TGTGCCACCAGTGATGACCGAGACTACGAGCAGTACTTC. Its protein is CATSDDRDYEQYF.

As concerns this clonotype: Possible read error: a much larger clone is one base away. The chain is built from TRBV5-1 and TRBJ2-7; D not certain. The length of the CDR3 is 12 residues. Germline CDR1 is SGHRS and CDR2 is YFSETQ. The CDR3 DNA follows: TGCGCCAGCATAAGGGTCGAATACGGGCAGTACTTC. Translated: CASIRVEYGQYF.

This chain connects TRBV6-2 or TRBV6-3 to TRBJ2-5, with 15 bases fitting TRBD2. The closer fit of TRBJ2-7 to the DNA end suggests the J call may be wrong. Germline V gene lookup returns CDR1 MNHEY and CDR2 SVGEGT. The CDR3 is 15 amino acids. CDR3 coding DNA: TGTGCCAGCAGCCAGGGACTAGCGGGAGGTGACGAGCAGTACTTC. Translated: CASSQGLAGGDEQYF.

This clonotype was recorded a few times. The junction does not match germline at one end; this may be a read error. The chain has TRBV7-2 and TRBJ2-3; D is uncertain. The CDR3 loop spans 12 amino acids. CDR1 and CDR2 (germline): SGHTA, FQGNSA. The CDR3, as DNA: TGTGTCAGCAGCTTGGTCACAGATACGCAGTATTTT. It encodes CVSSLVTDTQYF.

In its sample, this clonotype was seen a few times. V and J are TRBV12-3 or TRBV12-4 and TRBJ2-3; 13 bases are a match to TRBD2. This CDR3 is built from 15 residues. The trim removed 8 bases at V and 6 bases at J, leaving 8 bases unmatched. CDR3 amino acids: CASARLAGGGDTQYF. The CDR3 region has the DNA TGTGCCAGCGCCCGACTAGCGGGGGGAGGGGATACGCAGTATTTT.

This clonotype was seen a handful of times. The V and J genes are TRBV20-1 and TRBJ2-1, with D maybe TRBD1 (6 bases). Germline values: CDR1 DFQATT, CDR2 SNEGSKA (reference sequence). There are 15 residues in the CDR3. CDR3 DNA: TGCACCATTCAGCCGCCCGGGACATTAGAAAATGAGCAGTTCTTC. It translates to CTIQPPGTLENEQFF.

This clonotype was counted only a few times. The chain links TRBV4-2 to TRBJ2-5, with unresolved D. The germline V and J ends were trimmed by 1 base and 3 bases, with 9 bases remaining between them. The germline V gene has CDR1 LGHNA and CDR2 YNFKEQ. The length of the CDR3 is 14 residues. CDR3 residues: CASSQVDEEETQYF. CDR3 sequence (DNA): TGTGCCAGCAGCCAAGTCGACGAAGAAGAGACCCAGTACTTC.

This clonotype was seen a few times. The chain uses TRBV12-5 and TRBJ1-5; D is ambiguous. Germline loops: CDR1 LGHNT, CDR2 FRNRAP. Trimming cost V 6 bases and J 0 bases, with 9 bases left between them. This CDR3 is 14 amino acids long. Here the CDR3 DNA reads TGTGCTAGTGGCTCTGGTTATAGCAATCAGCCCCAGCATTTT. This encodes CASGSGYSNQPQHF.

This chain connects TRBV9 to TRBJ2-7; D uncertain. CDR1 is SGDLS, CDR2 YYNGEE, per germline. This CDR3 spans 15 amino acids. Trimming took 3 bases from V and 0 from J, leaving 13 bases between them. CDR3 region: CASSAPGGSSYEQYF. In nucleotides, the CDR3 is TGTGCCAGCAGCGCCCCGGGCGGAAGCTCCTACGAGCAGTACTTC.

This clonotype turned up a few times. This chain connects TRBV11-2 to TRBJ2-5; D is unclear. The CDR3 loop spans 13 amino acids. The germline V and J ends were trimmed by 4 bases and 2 bases, with 8 bases remaining between them. Germline V lookup: CDR1 SGHAT, CDR2 FQNNGV. The CDR3 protein is CASSSSQQETQYF. In DNA, the CDR3 is TGTGCCAGCAGCTCCTCACAGCAAGAGACCCAGTACTTC.

This chain connects TRBV20-1 to TRBJ1-5, with TRBD1 matching over 7 bases. The CDR3 is 13 residues long. V shed 4 bases and J 3 bases; nucleotides not matched to a gene: 3. CDR1 is DFQATT, CDR2 SNEGSKA, per germline (reference sequence). This CDR3 reads CSANRGHNQPQHF. As DNA, the CDR3 is TGCAGTGCTAACAGGGGTCACAATCAGCCCCAGCATTTT.

This clonotype was detected a few times. V and J are TRBV6-1 and TRBJ1-6; D may be TRBD1 (5 bases). The CDR3 covers 18 residues. The V end was cut by 5 bases, the J end by 0 bases, with 17 bases between. CDR1 is MNHNS and CDR2 is SASEGT in the germline V gene. For the CDR3, the DNA is TGTGCCAGCAGTCATCCTAGACAGCAAAGCTCCTATAATTCACCCCTCCACTTT. Protein product: CASSHPRQQSSYNSPLHF.

V gene TRBV27 combines with J gene TRBJ2-5; D is possibly TRBD1 or TRBD2 (5 bases each). Germline V lookup: CDR1 MNHEY, CDR2 SMNVEV (reference sequence). This CDR3 is 16 amino acids long. Trimming stripped 6 bases from V and 6 bases from J, with 23 bases between. Here the CDR3 reads CASSPMRGRGGKTQYF. CDR3 DNA sequence: TGTGCCAGCAGCCCAATGAGGGGACGGGGTGGAAAGACCCAGTACTTC.

The chain combines TRBV20-1 with TRBJ2-1; 13 bases map to TRBD2. The CDR3 sequence is 15 residues long. Germline CDR1 DFQATT, CDR2 SNEGSKA (reference sequence). With 0 bases clipped from V and 8 bases from J, the junction kept 4 bases outside the gene matches. This CDR3 is CSARDPTSGGDEQFF. The DNA of the CDR3 is TGCAGTGCTAGAGATCCCACTAGCGGGGGGGATGAGCAGTTCTTC.

This clonotype has ten or more counts. V gene TRBV25-1 combines with J gene TRBJ2-7, with 7 bases that match TRBD2. This CDR3 has 15 residues. Unmatched junction bases numbered 10, after V lost 2 bases and J lost 6 bases. The germline V gene has CDR1 MGHDK and CDR2 SYGVNS. Here the CDR3 reads CASSEMRTSGGEQYF. CDR3 nucleotides: TGTGCCAGCAGTGAAATGAGGACATCGGGGGGCGAGCAGTACTTC.

J is TRBJ1-1 and V is TRBV4-3; no firm D call. The CDR3 sequence is 15 residues long. Trimming took 0 bases from V and 5 from J, leaving 13 bases between them. Germline V lookup: CDR1 LGHNA, CDR2 YSLEER. The CDR3 sequence: CASSQDKEGWTEAFF. The CDR3 DNA is TGCGCCAGCAGCCAAGATAAGGAAGGGTGGACTGAAGCTTTCTTT.

This clonotype is a singleton in its sample. V is TRBV12-3 or TRBV12-4 and J is TRBJ1-2, with no clear D. V gave up 7 bases and J gave up 3 bases, with 15 bases separating them. The CDR3 spans 14 residues. CDR3 amino acids: CASTPRRTHYGYTF. The CDR3 DNA is TGTGCCAGCACCCCTCGCCGGACCCACTATGGCTACACCTTC.

This clonotype has ten or more counts. The CDR3 DNA reads TGTGCCAGCAGCTCTTCTCCAGCGGGAGGTCCCGGGGAGCTGTTTTTT. Amino acid sequence: CASSSSPAGGPGELFF. This chain joins TRBV7-2 and TRBJ2-2; 9 nucleotides line up with TRBD2. This CDR3 has 16 residues. V shed 4 bases, J shed 6 bases, and the junction held 9 bases outside the gene matches. CDR1 SGHTA and CDR2 FQGNSA come from the germline V gene. Full variable domain (outside the CDR3, taken from reference TRBV7-2 and TRBJ2-2): GAGVSQSPSNKVTEKGKDVELRCDPISGHTALYWYRQSLGQGLEFLIYFQGNSAPDKSGLPSDRFSAERTGGSVSTLTIQRTQQEDSAVYLCASSSSPAGGPGELFFGEGSRLTVL.

This clonotype was seen more than once but under ten times. A much larger clone is a single base away; this may be a read error. The chain joins TRBV5-1 to TRBJ2-7; TRBD1 matches at 11 bases. Trimming at V came to 4 bases and at J to 6 bases, leaving 6 bases not matched to a gene. This CDR3 region has 14 residues. Per germline, CDR1 SGHRS and CDR2 YFSETQ. The CDR3 nucleotides read TGCGCCAGCAGCCGGACAGGGGGCCCCTCCGAGCAGTACTTC. The encoded protein is CASSRTGGPSEQYF.

This chain uses TRBV5-1 with TRBJ2-7; D ambiguous. Trimming took off 7 bases at V and 2 bases at J, with 22 bases between the two ends. Per germline, CDR1 SGHRS and CDR2 YFSETQ. This CDR3 spans 16 amino acids. The CDR3 region has the DNA TGCGCCAGCCGGAAGATGGACGGCACGCTCCCCTACGAGCAGTACTTC. It translates to CASRKMDGTLPYEQYF. The entire variable domain, with the rest obtained from reference TRBV5-1 and TRBJ2-7, is as follows: KAGVTQTPRYLIKTRGQQVTLSCSPISGHRSVSWYQQTPGQGLQFLFEYFSETQRNKGNFPGRFSGRQFSNSRSEMNVSTLELGDSALYLCASRKMDGTLPYEQYFGPGTRLTVT.